This T cell receptor beta chain was found in a study of cytomegalovirus exposure and HLA in healthy donors. General study findings and limits: In an earlier analysis, productive rearrangement rates for most beta V segments clustered near 87% or 30%. There were several of the most significant clusters that appeared linked to common viral pathogens in a later analysis. Immune exposure information available was restricted to CMV serostatus. Accurate prediction of HLA-A and HLA-B alleles (for most subjects) was reportedly achieved from TCR beta sequences.

The CDR3 loop spans 16 amino acids. The trim removed 3 bases at V and 7 bases at J, leaving 13 bases unmatched. Germline CDR1 is MNHEY and CDR2 is SMNVEV (reference sequence). The study ran its PCR with 60 Vbeta and 13 Jbeta primers. This table comes from immunoSEQ multiplex PCR, and its TCRdb copy is limited to in-frame clones, with some not included. The sample has over 100,000 clones, 75% to 85% seen once. The count of this clone is one. Its cognate antigen is unknown. Sequenced input: PBMCs. The clonotype was recovered from a middle-aged woman in good health and CMV-seronegative. V usage is TRBV27 and J usage is TRBJ2-5; TRBD1 agrees at 8 bases. The CDR3 here is CASSFLGTGLEGTQYF. The CDR3 coding sequence is TGTGCCAGCAGTTTCCTCGGGACAGGTCTTGAAGGGACCCAGTACTTC.